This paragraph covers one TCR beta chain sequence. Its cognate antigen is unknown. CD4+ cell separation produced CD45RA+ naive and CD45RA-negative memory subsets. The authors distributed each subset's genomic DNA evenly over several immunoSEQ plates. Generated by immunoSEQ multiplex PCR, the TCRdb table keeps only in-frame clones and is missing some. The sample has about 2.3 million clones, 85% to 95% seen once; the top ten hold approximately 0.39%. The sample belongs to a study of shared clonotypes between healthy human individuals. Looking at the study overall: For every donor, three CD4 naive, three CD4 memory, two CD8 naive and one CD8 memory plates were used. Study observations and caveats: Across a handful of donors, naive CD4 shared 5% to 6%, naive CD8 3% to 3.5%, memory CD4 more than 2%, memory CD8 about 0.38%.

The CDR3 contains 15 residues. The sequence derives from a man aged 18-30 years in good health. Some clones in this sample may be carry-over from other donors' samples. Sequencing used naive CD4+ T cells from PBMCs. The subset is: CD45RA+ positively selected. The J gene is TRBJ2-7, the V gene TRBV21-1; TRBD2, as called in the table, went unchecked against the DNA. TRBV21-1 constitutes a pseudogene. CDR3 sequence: CASSEAGRKSYEQYF. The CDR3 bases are TGTGCCAGCAGCGAGGCCGGTAGAAAGAGTTACGAGCAGTACTTC.